The present entry profiles one T cell receptor (beta chain) with its context. Its antigen is not identified. The sample comes from a study of cytomegalovirus exposure and HLA in healthy donors. Study-wide background: From about 200 million T cells, an earlier analysis saw roughly 110 million unique TCR beta sequences. Points from the study as a whole: A previous analysis found most TCR beta V segments productive roughly 90% or roughly 30% of the time. Presence/absence analyses treated sequencing depth as roughly uniform across donors. Many donors carried some public TCRs, although rarity characterized most TCR sequences.

The CDR3 is made up of 14 amino acids. The V and J ends lost 1 base and 4 bases respectively, with 11 bases between them. In germline, CDR1 is SGHDT, CDR2 YYEEEE. The PCR was carried out with 60 Vbeta primers and 13 Jbeta primers. Measured with immunoSEQ multiplex PCR; TCRdb has only the in-frame clones, and not every one. The sample totals some 140,000 clones; its top ten clones hold 2%. The V and J genes are TRBV5-6 and TRBJ1-1; D might be TRBD1 (5 bases). Sequenced sample: PBMCs. This TCR came from an older woman in good health and CMV-seronegative. CDR3 loop: CASSLTGPGTEAFF. CDR3 coding DNA: TGTGCCAGCAGCTTGACAGGTCCGGGCACTGAAGCTTTCTTT.